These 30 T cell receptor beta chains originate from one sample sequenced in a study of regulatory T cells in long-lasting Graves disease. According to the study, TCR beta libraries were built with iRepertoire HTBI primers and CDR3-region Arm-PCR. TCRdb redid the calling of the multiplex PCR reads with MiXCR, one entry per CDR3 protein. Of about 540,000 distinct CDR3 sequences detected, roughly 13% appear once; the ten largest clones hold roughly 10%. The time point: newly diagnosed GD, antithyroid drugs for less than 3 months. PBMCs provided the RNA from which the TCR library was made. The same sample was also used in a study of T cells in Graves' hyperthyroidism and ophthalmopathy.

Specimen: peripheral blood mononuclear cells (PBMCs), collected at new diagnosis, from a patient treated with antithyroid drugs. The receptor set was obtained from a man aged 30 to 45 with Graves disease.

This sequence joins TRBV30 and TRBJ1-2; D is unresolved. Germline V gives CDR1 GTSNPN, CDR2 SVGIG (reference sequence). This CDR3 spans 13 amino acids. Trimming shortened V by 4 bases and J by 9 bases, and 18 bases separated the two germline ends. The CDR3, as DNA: TGTGCCTGGATATTCGGGCGGACTGGAAGCTACACCTTC. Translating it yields CAWIFGRTGSYTF.

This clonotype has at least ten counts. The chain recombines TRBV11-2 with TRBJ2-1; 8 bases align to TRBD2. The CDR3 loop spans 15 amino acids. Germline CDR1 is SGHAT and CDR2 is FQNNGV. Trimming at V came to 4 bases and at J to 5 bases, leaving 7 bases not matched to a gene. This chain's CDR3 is CASSSSGSWDNEQFF. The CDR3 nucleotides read TGTGCCAGCAGCTCAAGCGGGAGTTGGGACAATGAGCAGTTCTTC.

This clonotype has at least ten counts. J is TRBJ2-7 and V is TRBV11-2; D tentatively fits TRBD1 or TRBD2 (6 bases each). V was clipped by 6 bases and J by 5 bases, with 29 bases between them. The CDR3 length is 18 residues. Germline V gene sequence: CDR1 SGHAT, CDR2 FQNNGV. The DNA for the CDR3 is TGTGCCAGCAGTTTAAGCGGGCTACTGCGACGGAAGGGGGACGAGCAGTACTTC. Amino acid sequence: CASSLSGLLRRKGDEQYF.

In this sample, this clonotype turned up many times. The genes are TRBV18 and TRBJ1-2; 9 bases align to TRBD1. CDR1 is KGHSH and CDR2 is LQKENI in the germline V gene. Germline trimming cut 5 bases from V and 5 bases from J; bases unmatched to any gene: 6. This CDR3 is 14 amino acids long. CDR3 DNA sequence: TGTGCCAGCTCAACCCAACAGGGGGCGTATGGCTACACCTTC. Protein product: CASSTQQGAYGYTF.

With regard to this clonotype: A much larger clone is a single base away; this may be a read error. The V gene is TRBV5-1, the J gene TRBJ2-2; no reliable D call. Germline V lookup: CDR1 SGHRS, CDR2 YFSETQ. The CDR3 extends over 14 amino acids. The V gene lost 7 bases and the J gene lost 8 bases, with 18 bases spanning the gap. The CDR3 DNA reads TGCGCCAGCGGCCAAAGCTTGCGACCGGGGGAGCTGTTTTTT. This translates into CASGQSLRPGELFF.

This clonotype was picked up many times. The CDR3 loop reads CATSRDPRVNQPQHF. The CDR3 DNA reads TGTGCCACCAGCAGAGATCCCAGGGTAAATCAGCCCCAGCATTTT. The chain is built from TRBV15 and TRBJ1-5; D is possibly TRBD1 (5 bases). The germline gives CDR1 LNHNV, CDR2 YYDKDF (reference sequence). Trimming stripped 0 bases from V and 4 bases from J, with 10 bases between. This CDR3 is 15 amino acids long.

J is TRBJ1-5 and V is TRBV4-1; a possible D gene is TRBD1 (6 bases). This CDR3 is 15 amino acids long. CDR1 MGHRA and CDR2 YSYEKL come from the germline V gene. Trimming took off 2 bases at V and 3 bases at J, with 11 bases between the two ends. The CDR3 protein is CASSQYRANNQPQHF. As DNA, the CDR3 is TGCGCCAGCAGCCAATACAGGGCCAACAATCAGCCCCAGCATTTT.

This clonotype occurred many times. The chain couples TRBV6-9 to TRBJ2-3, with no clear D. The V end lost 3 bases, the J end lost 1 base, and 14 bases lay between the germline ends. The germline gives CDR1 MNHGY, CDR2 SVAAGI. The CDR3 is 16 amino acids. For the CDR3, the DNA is TGTGCCAGCAGTTACGTTGGTTTATCCGGCACAGATACGCAGTATTTT. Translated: CASSYVGLSGTDTQYF.

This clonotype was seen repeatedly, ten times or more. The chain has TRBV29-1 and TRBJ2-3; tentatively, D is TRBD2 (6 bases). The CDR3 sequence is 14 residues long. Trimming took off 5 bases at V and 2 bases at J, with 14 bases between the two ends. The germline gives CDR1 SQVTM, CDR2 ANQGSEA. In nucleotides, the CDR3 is TGCAGCGTTTCCCACAAGCGGGTCACAGATACGCAGTATTTT. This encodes CSVSHKRVTDTQYF.

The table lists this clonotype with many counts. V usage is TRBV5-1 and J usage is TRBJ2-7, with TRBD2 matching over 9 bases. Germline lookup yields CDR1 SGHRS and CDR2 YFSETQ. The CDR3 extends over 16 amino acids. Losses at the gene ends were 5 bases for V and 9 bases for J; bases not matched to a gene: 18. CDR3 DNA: TGCGCCAGCAGAAACCCCTCCTCGACTAGCGGAAATGGGCAGTACTTC. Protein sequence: CASRNPSSTSGNGQYF. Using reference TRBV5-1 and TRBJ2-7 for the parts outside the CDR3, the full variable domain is KAGVTQTPRYLIKTRGQQVTLSCSPISGHRSVSWYQQTPGQGLQFLFEYFSETQRNKGNFPGRFSGRQFSNSRSEMNVSTLELGDSALYLCASRNPSSTSGNGQYFGPGTRLTVT.

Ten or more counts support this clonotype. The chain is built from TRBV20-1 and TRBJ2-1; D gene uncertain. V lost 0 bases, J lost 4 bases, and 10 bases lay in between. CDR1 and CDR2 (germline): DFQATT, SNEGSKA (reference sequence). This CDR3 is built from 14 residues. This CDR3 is CSARDRYSYNEQFF. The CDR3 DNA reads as TGCAGTGCTAGAGATCGATACAGTTACAATGAGCAGTTCTTC.

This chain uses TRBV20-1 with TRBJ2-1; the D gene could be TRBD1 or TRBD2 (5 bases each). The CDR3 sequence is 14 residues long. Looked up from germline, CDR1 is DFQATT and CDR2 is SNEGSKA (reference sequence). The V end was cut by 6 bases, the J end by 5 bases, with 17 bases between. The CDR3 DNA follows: TGCAGTGCCCCGGGGTGGAGAGGGGACAATGAGCAGTTCTTC. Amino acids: CSAPGWRGDNEQFF.

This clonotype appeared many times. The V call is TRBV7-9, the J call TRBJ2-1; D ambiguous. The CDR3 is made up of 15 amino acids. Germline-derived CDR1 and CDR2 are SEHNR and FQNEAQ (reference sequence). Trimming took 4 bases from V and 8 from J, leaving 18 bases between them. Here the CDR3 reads CASSSTGGRWDEQFF. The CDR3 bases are TGTGCCAGCAGCTCAACGGGTGGCCGGTGGGATGAGCAGTTCTTC.

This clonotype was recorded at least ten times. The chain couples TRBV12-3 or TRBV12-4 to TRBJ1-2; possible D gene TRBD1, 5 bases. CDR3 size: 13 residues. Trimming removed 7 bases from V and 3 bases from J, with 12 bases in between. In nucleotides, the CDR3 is TGTGCCAGCACCGCGGGAGGGGACTATGGCTACACCTTC. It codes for CASTAGGDYGYTF.

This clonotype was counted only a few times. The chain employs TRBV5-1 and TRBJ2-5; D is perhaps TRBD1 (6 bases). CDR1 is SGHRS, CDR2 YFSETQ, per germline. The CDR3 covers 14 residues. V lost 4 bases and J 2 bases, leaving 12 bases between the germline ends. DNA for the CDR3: TGCGCCAGCAGCCGATCAGGGGTTCAAGAGACCCAGTACTTC. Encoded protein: CASSRSGVQETQYF.

The CDR3 sequence: CASSQEGVGNIQYF. The CDR3, as DNA: TGTGCCAGCAGCCAAGAAGGGGTAGGGAACATTCAGTACTTC. The chain employs TRBV3-1 and TRBJ2-4; D possibly corresponds to TRBD1 (5 bases). Germline CDR1 is LGHDT and CDR2 is YNNKEL (reference sequence). The CDR3 totals 14 residues. Trimming stripped 0 bases from V and 7 bases from J, with 10 bases between.

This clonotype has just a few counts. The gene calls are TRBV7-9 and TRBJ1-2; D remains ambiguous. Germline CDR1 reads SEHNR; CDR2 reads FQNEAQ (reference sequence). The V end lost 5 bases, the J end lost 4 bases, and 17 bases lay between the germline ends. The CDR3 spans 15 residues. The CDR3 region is CASSDRTKPLYGYTF. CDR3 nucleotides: TGTGCCAGCAGCGATAGGACTAAACCTCTCTATGGCTACACCTTC.

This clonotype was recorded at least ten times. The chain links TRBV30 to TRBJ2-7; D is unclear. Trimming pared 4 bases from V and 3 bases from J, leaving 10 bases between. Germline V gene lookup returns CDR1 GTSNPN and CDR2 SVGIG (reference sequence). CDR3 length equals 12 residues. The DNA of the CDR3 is TGTGCCTGGAAGAGAGAGGACTACGAGCAGTACTTC. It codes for CAWKREDYEQYF. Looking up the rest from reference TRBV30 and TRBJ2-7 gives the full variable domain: SQTIHQWPATLVQPVGSPLSLECTVEGTSNPNLYWYRQAAGRGLQLLFYSVGIGQISSEVPQNLSASRPQDRQFILSSKKLLLSDSGFYLCAWKREDYEQYFGPGTRLTVT.

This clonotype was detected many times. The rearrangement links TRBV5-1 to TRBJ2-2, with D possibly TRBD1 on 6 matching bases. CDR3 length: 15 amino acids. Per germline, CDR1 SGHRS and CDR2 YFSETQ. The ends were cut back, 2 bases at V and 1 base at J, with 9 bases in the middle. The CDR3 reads CASSFSGQNTGELFF. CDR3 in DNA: TGCGCCAGCAGCTTCTCGGGACAGAACACCGGGGAGCTGTTTTTT.

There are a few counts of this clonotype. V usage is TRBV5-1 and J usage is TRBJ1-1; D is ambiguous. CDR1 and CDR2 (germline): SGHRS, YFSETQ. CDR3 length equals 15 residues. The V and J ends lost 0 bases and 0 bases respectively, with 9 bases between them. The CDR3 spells CASSLVGVMNTEAFF. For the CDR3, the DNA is TGCGCCAGCAGCTTGGTAGGAGTTATGAACACTGAAGCTTTCTTT.

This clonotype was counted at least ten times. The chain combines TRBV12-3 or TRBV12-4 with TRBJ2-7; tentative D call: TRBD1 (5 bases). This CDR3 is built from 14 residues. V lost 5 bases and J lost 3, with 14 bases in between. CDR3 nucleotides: TGTGCCAGCAGTCCAGGACAAAGTTTCTACGAGCAGTACTTC. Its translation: CASSPGQSFYEQYF.

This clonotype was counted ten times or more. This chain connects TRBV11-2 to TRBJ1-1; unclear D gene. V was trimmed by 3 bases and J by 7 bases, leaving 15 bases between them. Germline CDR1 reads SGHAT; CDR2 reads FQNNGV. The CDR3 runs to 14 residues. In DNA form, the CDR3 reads TGTGCCAGCAGCTTTATCCTGGCCGAGGGTGAAGCTTTCTTT. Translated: CASSFILAEGEAFF.

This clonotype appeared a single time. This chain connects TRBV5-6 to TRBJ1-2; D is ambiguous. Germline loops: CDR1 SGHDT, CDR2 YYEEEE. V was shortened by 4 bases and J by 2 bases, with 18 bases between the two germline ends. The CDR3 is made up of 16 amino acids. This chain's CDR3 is CASSPLRLYLNYGYTF. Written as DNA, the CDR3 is TGTGCCAGCAGCCCGCTTCGGCTATACTTAAACTATGGCTACACCTTC.

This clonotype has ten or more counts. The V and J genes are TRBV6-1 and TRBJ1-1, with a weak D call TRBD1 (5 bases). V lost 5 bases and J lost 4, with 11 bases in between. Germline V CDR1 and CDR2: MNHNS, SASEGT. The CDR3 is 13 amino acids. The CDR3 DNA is TGTGCCAGCAGTCCACAGGCTCCCACTGAAGCTTTCTTT. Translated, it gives CASSPQAPTEAFF.

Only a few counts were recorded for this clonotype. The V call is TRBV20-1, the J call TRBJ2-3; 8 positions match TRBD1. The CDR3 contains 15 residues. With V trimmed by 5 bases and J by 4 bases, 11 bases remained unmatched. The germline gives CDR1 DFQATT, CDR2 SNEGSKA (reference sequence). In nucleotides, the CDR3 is TGCAGTGCTGGGAGCCAGGGGGCCTCCGCAGATACGCAGTATTTT. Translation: CSAGSQGASADTQYF.

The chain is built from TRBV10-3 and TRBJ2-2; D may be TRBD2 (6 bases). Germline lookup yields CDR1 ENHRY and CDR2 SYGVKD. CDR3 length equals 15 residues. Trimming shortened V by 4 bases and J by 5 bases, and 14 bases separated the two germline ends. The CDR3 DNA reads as TGTGCCATCAGTGTTAGTCAGGGAGGAACCGGGGAGCTGTTTTTT. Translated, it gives CAISVSQGGTGELFF.

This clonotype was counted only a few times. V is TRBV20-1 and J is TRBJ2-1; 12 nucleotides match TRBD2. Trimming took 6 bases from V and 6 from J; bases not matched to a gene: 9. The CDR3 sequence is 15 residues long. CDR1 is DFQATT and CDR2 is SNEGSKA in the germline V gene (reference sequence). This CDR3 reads CSARPSGRAGNEQFF. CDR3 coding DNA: TGCAGTGCGCGCCCTAGCGGGAGGGCCGGCAATGAGCAGTTCTTC.

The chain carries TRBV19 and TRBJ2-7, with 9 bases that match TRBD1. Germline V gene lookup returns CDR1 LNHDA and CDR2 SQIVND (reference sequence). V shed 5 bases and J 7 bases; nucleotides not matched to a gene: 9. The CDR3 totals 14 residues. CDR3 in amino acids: CASSPQGARQEQYF. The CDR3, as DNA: TGTGCCAGTAGTCCACAGGGGGCGCGTCAAGAGCAGTACTTC.

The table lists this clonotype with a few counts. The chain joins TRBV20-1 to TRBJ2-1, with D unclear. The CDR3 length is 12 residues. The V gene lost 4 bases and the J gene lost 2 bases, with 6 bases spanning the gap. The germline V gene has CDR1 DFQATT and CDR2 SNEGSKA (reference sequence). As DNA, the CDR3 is TGCAGTGCTACTTTCACCTACAATGAGCAGTTCTTC. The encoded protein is CSATFTYNEQFF.

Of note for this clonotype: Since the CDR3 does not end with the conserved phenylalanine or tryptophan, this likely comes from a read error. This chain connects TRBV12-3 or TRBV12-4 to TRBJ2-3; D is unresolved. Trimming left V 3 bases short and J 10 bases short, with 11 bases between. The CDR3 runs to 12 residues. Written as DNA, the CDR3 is TGTGCCAGCAGTTTCGCGTATGAGGCGCAGTATCTT. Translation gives CASSFAYEAQYL.